This TCR beta chain was found in a study of T-cell memory formation after mild COVID-19. Notes on the study in general: Contracting clones localized mainly to CM and EM when CD4+ and mainly to EMRA when CD8+. There was a balanced CD4/CD8 profile in clones contracting day 15 to 85, and later expanders leaned CD4+. Cross-reactive memory appears to have joined, as suggested by some responding clones showing up in pre-infection memory. SARS-CoV-2 specificity of second-wave clones peaking day 37 was unconfirmed.

Each CDR3 protein gets one entry after TCRdb re-called the 5' RACE reads with MiXCR. The sample lists roughly 250,000 distinct CDR3 sequences; less than 20% were seen once. About this clonotype itself: As yet, its antigen is unknown.

The receptor was isolated from a man younger than 35 who had mild COVID-19 (a few samples of this study predate the infection). Cell type and time point are not known. The specimen was PBMCs or a T cell subset sorted from them (not recorded which).

DNA for the CDR3: TGTGCCAGCAACCCAGCGGGGCCACGGGAGACCCAGTACTTC. Residues: CASNPAGPRETQYF. The chain combines TRBV28 with TRBJ2-5; 7 bases fit TRBD2. Trimming cost V 7 bases and J 5 bases; bases outside gene matches: 10. The CDR3 contains 14 residues. CDR1 is MDHEN and CDR2 is SYDVKM in the germline V gene.